The 3 T cell receptor beta chains below come from one sample, sequenced in a study of T-cell reconstitution after alpha-beta-depleted transplantation in children. Unique molecular identifiers were incorporated when the TCRbeta library was constructed. One entry per CDR3 protein, called by TCRdb with MiXCR from the PCR reads. The profile shows fewer than 550,000 distinct CDR3 sequences, about 17% of them singletons. The sequencing used PBMCs, mostly from graft donor cells, collected 360 days after TCRalphabeta/CD19-depleted stem cell transplant. These receptor sequences come from a boy under two years old who had a stem cell transplant for Wiskott-Aldrich syndrome, so the T cells may come from the graft donor.

The rearrangement links TRBV6-5 to TRBJ2-1, with a tentative D call TRBD1 (6 bases). Trimming stripped 2 bases from V and 2 bases from J, with 10 bases between. CDR3 length: 15 amino acids. Germline values: CDR1 MNHEY, CDR2 SVGAGI. CDR3 nucleotide sequence: TGTGCCAGCAGTTACAACAGGGCGGCCTACAATGAGCAGTTCTTC. Amino acid sequence: CASSYNRAAYNEQFF.

This clonotype turned up a few times. The rearrangement joins TRBV30 to TRBJ2-7, with no clear D. Germline-derived CDR1 and CDR2 are GTSNPN and SVGIG (reference sequence). CDR3 length: 13 amino acids. Trimming took 3 bases from V and 0 from J, leaving 9 bases between them. CDR3 in DNA: TGTGCCTGGAGAGCCCCCAGCTCCTACGAGCAGTACTTC. Translating it yields CAWRAPSSYEQYF.

The V call is TRBV5-6, the J call TRBJ2-2; the D gene is possibly TRBD1 (6 bases). The CDR3 consists of 16 residues. Trimming removed 4 bases at V and 5 bases at J, with 18 bases between. Germline V gene lookup returns CDR1 SGHDT and CDR2 YYEEEE. In nucleotides, the CDR3 is TGTGCCAGCAGCCCCCCTCTCAACAGGGCGACCGGGGAGCTGTTTTTT. This sequence encodes CASSPPLNRATGELFF.